This T cell receptor (beta chain) was recorded in a study of Ad26.COV2.S vaccination and SARS-CoV-2 variants (dated by TCRdb to about 2021). General notes on the study: Donors in the vaccine arm were drawn from COV1001, a multicentre, randomized, double-blind, placebo-controlled phase I-IIa trial testing Ad26.COV2.S in healthy adults. Ad26.COV2.S was administered intramuscularly at a dose of 5x10^10 or 1x10^11 viral particles, either as one shot or as two shots given 56 days apart. The specificity and breadth of SARS-CoV-2-reactive T cell receptors after Ad26.COV2.S vaccination were assessed by TCRbeta repertoire sequencing. The TCR-sequenced set comprised approximately 32 samples: roughly 19 Ad26.COV2.S vaccine recipients, 5 placebo recipients and 8 SARS-CoV-2 convalescent individuals. Trial participants were randomized into five groups of five: low-dose or high-dose Ad26.COV2.S given once or twice, or placebo on both occasions. Blinding of investigators to trial group allocation was maintained during experiments and outcome assessment. Summary of the overall study and its limitations: Comparing responses between vaccine doses or regimens was not something the study was powered to do. It was noted by the authors that total T cell responses may have been underestimated by the TCR breadth and depth analyses. After vaccination, spike-specific CD8+ and CD4+ T cell responses were reported to show substantial breadth. Vaccine and placebo recipients had comparable non-spike TCR breadth, which fits with the vaccine containing only spike. Ad26.COV2.S recipients had higher spike-specific TCR breadth than placebo recipients (P = 0.0014).

TCRbeta CDR3 regions were sequenced with the immunoSEQ Assay. After extraction, genomic DNA underwent amplification by bias-controlled multiplex PCR, followed by high-throughput sequencing. On the authors' methods: To quantify the absolute abundance of every unique TCRbeta CDR3 region, sequences were collapsed and filtered. Usable DNA was measured by amplifying reference genes present in all nucleated cells, and TCRbeta template counts were normalized to that usable DNA to estimate T cell fraction. Repertoire TCRs were annotated as SARS-CoV-2-specific by exact matching of V gene, CDR3 amino acid sequence and J gene to a known reactive TCR set. The reference SARS-CoV-2 TCR set came from MIRA and was filtered for enrichment in COVID-19-positive ImmuneCODE repertoires, removing public or cross-reactive TCRs. Based on the MIRA antigens, annotated TCRs were further analysed at the level of specific ORF or position within ORF. Breadth was defined as annotated unique rearrangements over total unique productive rearrangements; depth was the summed frequency of those rearrangements. Group comparisons of TCR breadth used two-sided Wilcoxon rank-sum tests. TCRdb retrieved this table from immuneACCESS and kept in-frame rearrangements only. Not all clones are present; in checked studies, unresolved V genes account for under half, and no reason is known for the remainder. V and J calls and clone size follow that table, whereas D and trimming were derived from the DNA. Within this sample are 510,000 or so clones, with 87% of them counted one time only. Clones ranked in the top ten supply 9.5% to 15% of the sample.

The CDR3 has 12 amino acids, counting the end cysteine and phenylalanine. Only the CDR3 part of the read is kept: 36 bases, read in frame from the first base. The germline V gene provides CDR1 SGHTA and CDR2 FQGNSA. Cut back by 1 base and 7 bases, the V and J ends lie 7 bases apart. As regards this clone: Its recognized antigen is unknown. Nothing much larger sits one base from this clone, and base qualities are not available.

This sample's treatment or condition label indicates: some 20 received Ad26.COV2.S at low or high dose, single or two shots; about 5 received placebo; per-sample allocation not given. Repertoires of vaccine and placebo recipients were sequenced from samples taken on day 63 after the first injection. Between 29 July and 7 August 2020, Cohort 1b enrolled around 24 adults aged 18-55 years at one site in Boston, USA. Ad26.COV2.S was a replication-incompetent adenovirus type 26 vector expressing a prefusion-stabilized SARS-CoV-2 spike protein from the original Wuhan strain. Sequenced here: peripheral blood, sampled in a trial of Ad26.COV2.S vaccine versus placebo. Recombination joined TRBV7-2 with TRBJ1-2, with the D gene not clear enough to name. The sequence was collected from a person between 18 and 59 years old who received the Ad26.COV2.S COVID-19 vaccine or a placebo. The CDR3 region has the sequence CASSLVFGGYTF. In nucleotides, the sequence is TGTGCCAGCAGCTTAGTGTTCGGTGGCTACACCTTC.